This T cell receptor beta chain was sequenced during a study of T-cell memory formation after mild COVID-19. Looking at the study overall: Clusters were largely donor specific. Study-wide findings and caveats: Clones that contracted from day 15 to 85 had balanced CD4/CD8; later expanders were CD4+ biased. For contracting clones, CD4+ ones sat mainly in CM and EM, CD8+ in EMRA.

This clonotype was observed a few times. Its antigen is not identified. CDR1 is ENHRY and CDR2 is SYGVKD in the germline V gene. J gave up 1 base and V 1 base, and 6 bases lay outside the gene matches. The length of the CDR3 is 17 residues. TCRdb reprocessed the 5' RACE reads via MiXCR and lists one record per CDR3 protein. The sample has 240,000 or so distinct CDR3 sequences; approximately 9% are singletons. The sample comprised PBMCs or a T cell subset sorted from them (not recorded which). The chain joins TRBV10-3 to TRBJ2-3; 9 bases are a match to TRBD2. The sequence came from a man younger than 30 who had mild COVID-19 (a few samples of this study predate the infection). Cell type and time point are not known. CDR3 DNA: TGTGCCATCAGTGAGTTGCTAGCGGGGATCGGCACAGATACGCAGTATTTT. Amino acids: CAISELLAGIGTDTQYF.